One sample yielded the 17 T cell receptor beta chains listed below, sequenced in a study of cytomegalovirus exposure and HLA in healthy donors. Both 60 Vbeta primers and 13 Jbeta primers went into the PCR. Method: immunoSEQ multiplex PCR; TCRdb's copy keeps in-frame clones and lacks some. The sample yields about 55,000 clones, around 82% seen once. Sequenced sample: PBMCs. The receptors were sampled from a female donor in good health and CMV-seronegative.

CDR3 protein: CASSRNPGNQPQHF. CDR3 bases: TGTGCCAGCAGCCGCAACCCAGGGAATCAGCCCCAGCATTTT. The genes are TRBV6-5 and TRBJ1-5, with D perhaps matching TRBD1 (5 bases). Germline V lookup: CDR1 MNHEY, CDR2 SVGAGI. This CDR3 spans 14 amino acids. V lost 6 bases and J 4 bases, leaving 13 bases between the germline ends.

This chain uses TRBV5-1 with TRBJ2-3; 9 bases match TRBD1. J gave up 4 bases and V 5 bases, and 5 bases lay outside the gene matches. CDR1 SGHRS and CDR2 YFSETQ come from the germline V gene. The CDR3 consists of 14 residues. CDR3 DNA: TGCGCCAGCAGACCCGGGACAGGGCCAGATACGCAGTATTTT. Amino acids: CASRPGTGPDTQYF.

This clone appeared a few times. The CDR3 coding sequence is TGTGCCAGCAGCTTAGCTGGGGGGACAGTTGAAAAACTGTTTTTT. This translates into CASSLAGGTVEKLFF. V gene TRBV7-6 combines with J gene TRBJ1-4, with 7 bases identical to TRBD1. CDR1 is SGHVS, CDR2 FNYEAQ, per germline. V shed 0 bases and J 7 bases; nucleotides not matched to a gene: 5. The CDR3 has 15 residues.

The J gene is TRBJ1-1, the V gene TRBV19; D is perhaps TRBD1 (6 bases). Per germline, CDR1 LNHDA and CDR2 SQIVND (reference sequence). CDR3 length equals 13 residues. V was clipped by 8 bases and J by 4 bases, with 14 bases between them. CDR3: CASRQDLGTEAFF. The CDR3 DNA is TGTGCCAGTCGACAGGATTTGGGCACTGAAGCTTTCTTT. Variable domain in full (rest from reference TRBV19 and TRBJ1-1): DGGITQSPKYLFRKEGQNVTLSCEQNLNHDAMYWYRQDPGQGLRLIYYSQIVNDFQKGDIAEGYSVSREKKESFPLTVTSAQKNPTAFYLCASRQDLGTEAFFGQGTRLTVV.

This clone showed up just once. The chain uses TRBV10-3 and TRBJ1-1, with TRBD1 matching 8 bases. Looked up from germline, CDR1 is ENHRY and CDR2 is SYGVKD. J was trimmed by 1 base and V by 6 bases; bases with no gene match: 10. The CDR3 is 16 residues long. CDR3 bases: TGTGCCATCAGCCCGCAGGGGGCAGCCCAGAACACTGAAGCTTTCTTT. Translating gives CAISPQGAAQNTEAFF.

In DNA form, the CDR3 reads TGTGCCAGCAGTTACAGGCCTAGCGGCACAGATACGCAGTATTTT. This codes for CASSYRPSGTDTQYF. This chain connects TRBV6-5 to TRBJ2-3; the D gene is possibly TRBD2 (6 bases). V lost 2 bases, J lost 1 base, and 10 bases lay in between. The CDR3 is 15 residues long. Germline V gene data show CDR1 as MNHEY and CDR2 as SVGAGI.

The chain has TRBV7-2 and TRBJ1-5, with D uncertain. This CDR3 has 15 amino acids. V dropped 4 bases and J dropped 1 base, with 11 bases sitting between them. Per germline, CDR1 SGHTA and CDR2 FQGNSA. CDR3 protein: CASSSLDISNQPQHF. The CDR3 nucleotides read TGTGCCAGCAGCTCCCTCGACATAAGCAATCAGCCCCAGCATTTT.

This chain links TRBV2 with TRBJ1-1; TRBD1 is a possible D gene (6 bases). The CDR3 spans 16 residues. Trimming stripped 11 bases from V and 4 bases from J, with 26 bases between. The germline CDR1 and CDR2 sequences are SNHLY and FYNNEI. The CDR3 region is CAGLPPGGQRSTEAFF. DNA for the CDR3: TGTGCCGGCCTTCCCCCGGGGGGCCAAAGGAGCACTGAAGCTTTCTTT.

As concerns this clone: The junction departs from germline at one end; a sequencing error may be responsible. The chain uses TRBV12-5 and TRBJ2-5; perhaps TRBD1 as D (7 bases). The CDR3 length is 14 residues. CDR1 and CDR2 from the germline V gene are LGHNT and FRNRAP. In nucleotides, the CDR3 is TGTGCTAGTGGCCGACAGGGAGGAGAAGAGATCCAGTACTTC. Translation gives CASGRQGGEEIQYF.

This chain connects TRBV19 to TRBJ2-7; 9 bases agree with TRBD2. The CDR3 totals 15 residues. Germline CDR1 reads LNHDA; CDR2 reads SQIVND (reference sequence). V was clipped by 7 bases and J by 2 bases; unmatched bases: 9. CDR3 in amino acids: CASKRSSGETYEQYF. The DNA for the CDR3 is TGTGCCAGTAAACGATCTAGCGGGGAAACCTACGAGCAGTACTTC.

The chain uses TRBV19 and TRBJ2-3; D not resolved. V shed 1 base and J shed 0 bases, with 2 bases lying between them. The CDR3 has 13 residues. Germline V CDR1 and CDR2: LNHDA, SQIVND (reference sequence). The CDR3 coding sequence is TGTGCCAGTAGTATAGCTAGCACAGATACGCAGTATTTT. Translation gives CASSIASTDTQYF.

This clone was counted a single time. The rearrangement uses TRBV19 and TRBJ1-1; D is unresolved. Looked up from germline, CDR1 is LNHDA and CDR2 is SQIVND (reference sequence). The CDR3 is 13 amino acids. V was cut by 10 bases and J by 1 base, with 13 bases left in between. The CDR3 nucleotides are TGTGCCACCACGAATAACGGGAACACTGAAGCTTTCTTT. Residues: CATTNNGNTEAFF.

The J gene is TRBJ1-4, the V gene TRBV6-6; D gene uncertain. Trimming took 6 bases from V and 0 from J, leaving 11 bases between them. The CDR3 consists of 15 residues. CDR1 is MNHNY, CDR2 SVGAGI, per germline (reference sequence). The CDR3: CASSRLDSTNEKLFF. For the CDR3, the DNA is TGTGCCAGCAGCAGACTGGATTCAACTAATGAAAAACTGTTTTTT.

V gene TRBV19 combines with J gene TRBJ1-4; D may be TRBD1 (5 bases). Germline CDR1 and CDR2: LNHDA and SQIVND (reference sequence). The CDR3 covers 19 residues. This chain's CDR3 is CASALGRSWGVATNEKLFF. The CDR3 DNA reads TGTGCTTCCGCCCTCGGCCGGTCTTGGGGGGTTGCAACTAATGAAAAACTGTTTTTT.

Here the CDR3 reads CASSLQGSTDTQYF. The CDR3 DNA follows: TGTGCCAGCAGTTTACAGGGTTCGACAGATACGCAGTATTTT. This chain connects TRBV27 to TRBJ2-3, with D perhaps matching TRBD1 (5 bases). Germline V gene sequence: CDR1 MNHEY, CDR2 SMNVEV (reference sequence). The CDR3 runs to 14 residues. Trimming took off 2 bases at V and 3 bases at J, with 9 bases between the two ends.

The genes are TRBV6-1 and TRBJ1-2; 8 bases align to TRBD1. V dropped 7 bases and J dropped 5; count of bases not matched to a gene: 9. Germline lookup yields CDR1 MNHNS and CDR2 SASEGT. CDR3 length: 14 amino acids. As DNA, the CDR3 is TGTGCCAGCACCCAGACAGGGGTTGAATATGGCTACACCTTC. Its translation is CASTQTGVEYGYTF.

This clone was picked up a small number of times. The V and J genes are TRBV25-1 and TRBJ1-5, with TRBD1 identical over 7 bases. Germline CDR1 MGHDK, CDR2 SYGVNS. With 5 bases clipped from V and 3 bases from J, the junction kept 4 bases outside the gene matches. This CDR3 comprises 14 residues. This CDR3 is CASSTGAPNQPQHF. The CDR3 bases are TGTGCCAGCAGTACAGGGGCCCCCAATCAGCCCCAGCATTTT.